This T cell receptor (beta chain) is from a study of OX40 agonist ivuxolimab in advanced cancers. Regarding the complete study: Ivuxolimab, which targeted the costimulatory receptor OX40 (CD134), was an agonistic, fully human IgG2 monoclonal antibody. Intravenous ivuxolimab was administered to patients every 2 weeks at six dose levels: 0.01, 0.1, 0.3, 1.5, 3 and 10 mg/kg. Of the approximately 54 dose-escalation patients, hepatocellular carcinoma was present in around 20, melanoma in roughly 15, renal cell carcinoma in 9 and head and neck cancer in 9. A male proportion of roughly 80% and a mean age of approximately 60 years, ranging from roughly 23 to 85, were recorded for the dose-escalation cohort. Prior anti-PD-1, anti-PD-L1 or anti-CTLA-4 therapy was permitted, and roughly two fifths of dose-escalation patients had received checkpoint inhibitors. Three dose-escalation patients achieved partial responses, one with hepatocellular carcinoma and two with cutaneous melanoma. Peripheral TCRbeta sequencing aimed to test whether ivuxolimab altered TCR sequence diversity and caused clonal T-cell expansion. The paper covers the monotherapy dose-escalation part of the phase I ivuxolimab trial, which included N = 52 patients.

Overall study outcomes, separate from this receptor: After ivuxolimab, more expanded clones were found on average in CD8+ T cells than in CD4+ T cells. Low levels of normalized T-cell clonal expansion were also seen in some nonresponding patients. At doses from 0.1 to 3.0 mg/kg, clonal expansion was seen in both CD4+ and CD8+ blood T cells between baseline and week 6. The antigen specificity of the clonally expanded peripheral T cells was not determined. In the 0.1-3.0 mg/kg groups, partial responders were among the patients with the lowest normalized peripheral clonal expansion, particularly in CD8+ T cells.

This clone was detected a few times. Its antigen remains unidentified. The record has no base qualities; no much larger clone is one base away. Genomic DNA was isolated from the sorted cells so that the TCRbeta CDR3 region could be sequenced. TCRbeta CDR3 regions were sequenced using the immunoSEQ Assay. Imported from immuneACCESS, the table was reduced by TCRdb to in-frame sequences with V and J called. These copies leave out some clones; in studies compared against another copy, an unresolved V gene accounts for under half, and the cause of the remainder is not known. In all, the sample holds about 26,000 clones, and 65% to 80% of those were seen once. The ten top clones hold around 13% of the sample. From its cysteine to its phenylalanine, the CDR3 spans 13 amino acids. Left in the record is the CDR3 DNA by itself, 39 bases read in frame from the first base. Taken from the germline V gene, the CDR1 and CDR2 loops are SGDLS and YYNGEE. V drops 4 bases and J drops 5 bases, leaving 12 bases in between.

Patients with autoimmune disease history or receiving systemic immunosuppression were excluded from the trial. Peripheral blood for TCR sequencing was drawn from every dose cohort at baseline, at cycle 4 day 1 and at cycle 7 day 1. The samples were taken from a phase I, first-in-human, multicenter, open-label dose-escalation trial of ivuxolimab. Adults with locally advanced or metastatic melanoma, renal cell carcinoma, hepatocellular carcinoma or head and neck squamous cell carcinoma were enrolled in the trial. CD4+ and CD8+ T cells were sorted separately from peripheral blood before TCR sequencing.

The material was CD4+ or CD8+ T cells sorted from blood, obtained in a trial of the OX40 agonist ivuxolimab. The TCR sequence derives from an adult with an advanced solid tumor such as melanoma, head and neck, liver or kidney cancer. The receptor chain draws on TRBV9 and TRBJ2-5; the D segment might be TRBD1 or TRBD2, since each matches 5 bases. Here the CDR3 is given as CASSLARDETQYF. The nucleotide sequence reads as follows: TGTGCCAGCAGCTTAGCCCGGGACGAGACCCAGTACTTC.